This T cell receptor beta chain was captured by sequencing in a study of cytomegalovirus exposure and HLA in healthy donors. PCR involved 60 Vbeta and 13 Jbeta primers. The data were produced by immunoSEQ multiplex PCR, yet TCRdb's version contains in-frame clones alone and is incomplete. The repertoire holds about 200,000 clones, about 12% seen once, with about 7.8% in the top ten. Findings of the study overall: A later analysis reportedly found that, within productive TCRs, an Asian-associated ancestry cluster had fewer N-insertions than the mean observed across the roughly 610 donors.

With regard to this clone: Its antigen is still unknown.

Trimming shortened V by 5 bases and J by 4 bases, and 17 bases separated the two germline ends. CDR1 is MDHEN and CDR2 is SYDVKM in the germline V gene. The CDR3 totals 15 residues. Sequencing was carried out using PBMCs. V usage is TRBV28 and J usage is TRBJ1-2, with a tentative D call TRBD1 (5 bases). The sequence derives from a man in his forties or fifties in good health and CMV-seropositive. CDR3 amino acids: CASSTSGGSVYGYTF. CDR3 nucleotide sequence: TGTGCCAGCAGTACGAGCGGGGGGTCTGTCTATGGCTACACCTTC.